A single sample gave rise to the 7 T cell receptor beta chains below, sequenced in a study of early T cells in non-severe SARS-CoV-2 infection. Via MiXCR, TCRdb re-called the 5' RACE reads, giving one row per CDR3 protein. The table includes 55,000 to 75,000 distinct CDR3 sequences, more than 7% detected once. The sequencing sample was made of whole blood. The origin of the receptors is an adult who was a healthcare worker with PCR-confirmed SARS-CoV-2 infection or an uninfected control (not recorded which).

Only a few counts were recorded for this clonotype. The chain combines TRBV10-3 with TRBJ2-1, with a tentative D call TRBD2 (6 bases). V dropped 2 bases and J dropped 4 bases, with 12 bases sitting between them. CDR1 is ENHRY and CDR2 is SYGVKD in the germline V gene. The CDR3 length is 15 residues. The CDR3 DNA reads as TGTGCCATCAGTGAGGGAAGGGACTCTTACAATGAGCAGTTCTTC. It encodes CAISEGRDSYNEQFF.

In its sample, this clonotype was seen a few times. CDR3 DNA sequence: TGTGCCAGCAGTTTCGGCAGGGGGTCTGAGCAGTTCTTC. Its protein is CASSFGRGSEQFF. V and J are TRBV28 and TRBJ2-1; 7 bases match TRBD1. J lost 9 bases, V lost 3 bases, and 5 bases had no gene match. The germline CDR1 and CDR2 sequences are MDHEN and SYDVKM. The CDR3 totals 13 residues. The full variable domain, in which reference TRBV28 and TRBJ2-1 provide the parts outside the CDR3, is DVKVTQSSRYLVKRTGEKVFLECVQDMDHENMFWYRQDPGLGLRLIYFSYDVKMKEKGDIPEGYSVSREKKERFSLILESASTNQTSMYLCASSFGRGSEQFFGPGTRLTVL.

On this clonotype itself: A read error may be the cause here, since a much bigger clone is one base away. The chain carries TRBV29-1 and TRBJ1-1, with 7 bases lining up with TRBD1. Germline loops: CDR1 SQVTM, CDR2 ANQGSEA. The CDR3 spans 12 residues. The V gene end was trimmed by 4 bases and the J gene end by 11 bases; junction bases not matched to a gene: 10. The CDR3 region is CSVGRDRRDAFF. CDR3 bases: TGCAGCGTTGGCCGGGACAGAAGGGATGCTTTCTTT. The full variable domain, rest sourced from reference TRBV29-1 and TRBJ1-1, is SAVISQKPSRDICQRGTSLTIQCQVDSQVTMMFWYRQQPGQSLTLIATANQGSEATYESGFVIDKFPISRPNLTFSTLTVSNMSPEDSSIYLCSVGRDRRDAFFGQGTRLTVV.

J is TRBJ2-3 and V is TRBV5-1; the match to TRBD2 covers 13 bases. The CDR3 is 15 residues long. Germline V gene lookup returns CDR1 SGHRS and CDR2 YFSETQ. The V and J ends lost 3 bases and 9 bases, in that order; junction bases with no gene match: 7. In DNA, the CDR3 is TGCGCCAGCAGCTCCTCCGGGACTAGCGGGAACACGCAGTATTTT. Amino acid sequence: CASSSSGTSGNTQYF.

The table lists this clonotype with many counts. The V call is TRBV5-6, the J call TRBJ1-1; weak D call: TRBD1 (5 bases). V was pared by 0 bases and J by 5 bases, with 11 bases between. The CDR3 sequence is 14 residues long. CDR1 and CDR2 from the germline V gene are SGHDT and YYEEEE. CDR3 nucleotide sequence: TGTGCCAGCAGCTTGGGGGCGAGGGGAACTGAAGCTTTCTTT. Protein: CASSLGARGTEAFF. The variable domain in full, completed from reference TRBV5-6 and TRBJ1-1, reads DAGVTQSPTHLIKTRGQQVTLRCSPKSGHDTVSWYQQALGQGPQFIFQYYEEEERQRGNFPDRFSGHQFPNYSSELNVNALLLGDSALYLCASSLGARGTEAFFGQGTRLTVV.

There are many counts of this clonotype. The chain employs TRBV10-3 and TRBJ2-1, with 7 bases that match TRBD2. Germline CDR1 is ENHRY and CDR2 is SYGVKD. The CDR3 loop spans 20 amino acids. After removal of 0 bases from V and 1 base from J, the junction contained 15 bases not matched to a gene. The CDR3 coding sequence is TGTGCCATCAGTGAGTCGAAGGGAGGGCCTCCGACGGGGTCCTACAATGAGCAGTTCTTC. Residues: CAISESKGGPPTGSYNEQFF.

This clonotype has a count of ten or more. The rearrangement joins TRBV28 to TRBJ2-1, with D tentatively TRBD2 (5 bases). Looked up from germline, CDR1 is MDHEN and CDR2 is SYDVKM. This CDR3 has 14 amino acids. Trimming stripped 10 bases from V and 7 bases from J, with 20 bases between. CDR3 region: CAIGESGLKNEQFF. CDR3 bases: TGTGCCATCGGGGAGAGTGGCCTTAAGAATGAGCAGTTCTTC.